This T cell receptor beta chain was recorded in a study of early T cells in non-severe SARS-CoV-2 infection. Overall study: Sequencing of unsorted whole blood was done on bulk RNA, leaving chains unpaired.

Trimming removed 2 bases from V and 0 bases from J, with 11 bases in between. CDR1 and CDR2 from the germline V gene are SQVTM and ANQGSEA. The CDR3 sequence is 16 residues long. In its sample, this clonotype was seen a few times. Unique molecular identifier tags were affixed to discrete cDNA molecules. TCRdb redid the calling of the 5' RACE reads with MiXCR, one entry per CDR3 protein. Here the sample spans 100,000 or so distinct CDR3 sequences, over 10% being singletons. The TCR was taken from an adult who was a healthcare worker with PCR-confirmed SARS-CoV-2 infection or an uninfected control (not recorded which). Sequenced input: whole blood. V gene TRBV29-1 combines with J gene TRBJ2-6; unclear D gene. The CDR3 DNA reads TGCAGCGTTGAAAGGGTCCTAGTCTCTGGGGCCAACGTCCTGACTTTC. Residues: CSVERVLVSGANVLTF.